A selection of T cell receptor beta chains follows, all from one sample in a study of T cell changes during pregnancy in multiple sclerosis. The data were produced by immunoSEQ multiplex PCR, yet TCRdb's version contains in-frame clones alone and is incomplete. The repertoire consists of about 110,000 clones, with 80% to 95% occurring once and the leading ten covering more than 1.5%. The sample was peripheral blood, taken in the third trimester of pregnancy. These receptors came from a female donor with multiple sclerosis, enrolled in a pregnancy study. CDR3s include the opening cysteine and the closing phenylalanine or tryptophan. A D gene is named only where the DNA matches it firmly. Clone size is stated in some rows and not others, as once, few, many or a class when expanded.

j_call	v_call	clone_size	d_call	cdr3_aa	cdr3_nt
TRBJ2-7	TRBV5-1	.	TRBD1	CASAPRTGYYEQYF	TGCGCCAGCGCCCCCCGGACAGGGTACTACGAGCAGTACTTC
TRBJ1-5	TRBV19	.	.	CATRRGLVDQPQHF	TGTGCCACCAGACGGGGATTGGTGGATCAGCCCCAGCATTTT
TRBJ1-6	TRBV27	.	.	CASSFRGNNSPLHF	TGTGCCAGCAGTTTCAGGGGCAATAATTCACCCCTCCACTTT
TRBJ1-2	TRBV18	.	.	CASSPKQDNYGYTF	TGTGCCAGCTCACCAAAGCAGGATAACTATGGCTACACCTTC
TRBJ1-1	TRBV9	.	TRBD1	CASSSDRDSEAFF	TGTGCCAGCAGCTCCGACAGGGACTCGGAAGCTTTCTTT
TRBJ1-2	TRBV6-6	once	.	CASSPRSLGDGYTF	TGTGCCAGCAGTCCCAGGAGTCTAGGGGATGGCTACACCTTC
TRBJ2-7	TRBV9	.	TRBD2	CASSALAGGDEQYF	TGTGCCAGCAGCGCGCTAGCGGGGGGCGACGAGCAGTACTTC
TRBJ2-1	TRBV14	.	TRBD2	CASSQDKRTSGYNEQFF	TGTGCCAGCAGCCAAGATAAAAGGACTAGCGGATACAATGAGCAGTTCTTC
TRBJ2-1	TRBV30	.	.	CAWSVLAGKYNEQFF	TGTGCCTGGAGTGTACTTGCGGGGAAATACAATGAGCAGTTCTTC
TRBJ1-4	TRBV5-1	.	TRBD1	CASSLGRDRRTNEKLFF	TGCGCCAGCAGCTTGGGCAGGGACAGGAGGACTAATGAAAAACTGTTTTTT